A selection of T cell receptor beta chains follows, all from one sample in a study of T-cell memory formation after mild COVID-19. Using its own MiXCR run on the 5' RACE reads, TCRdb lists one record per CDR3 protein. The data contain 180,000 or so distinct CDR3 sequences, roughly 16% of them singletons. The sample taken for sequencing was PBMCs or a T cell subset sorted from them (not recorded which). Every receptor here comes from an adult woman who had mild COVID-19 (a few samples of this study predate the infection). Cell type and time point are not known. Both conserved end residues are part of each CDR3. Each record gives: J gene, clone size, D gene, V gene, CDR3 protein, CDR3 DNA. The D gene is left open where the match is weak. Some rows mark clone size as missing; the rest say once, few, many or name a class of expanded clone.

>TRBJ2-3|few|NA|TRBV28
CASSFRAGWGQRDTQYF
TGTGCCAGCAGTTTTAGAGCGGGCTGGGGGCAAAGGGATACGCAGTATTTT
>TRBJ2-1|NA|TRBD1|TRBV12-3/TRBV12-4
CASRLPTGNYNEQFF
TGTGCCAGCAGACTCCCGACAGGGAACTACAATGAGCAGTTCTTC
>TRBJ2-2|NA|NA|TRBV19
CASLTRVAGYTGELFF
TGTGCCAGCCTGACCCGGGTCGCGGGTTACACCGGGGAGCTGTTTTTT
>TRBJ2-7|few|TRBD2|TRBV5-5
CASSFTGKLSGRAISYEQYF
TGTGCCAGCAGCTTCACAGGGAAACTCAGCGGGAGGGCCATCTCCTACGAGCAGTACTTC
>TRBJ2-5|few|NA|TRBV7-2
CASSWGPGETQYF
TGTGCCAGCAGCTGGGGCCCGGGAGAGACCCAGTACTTC
>TRBJ1-1|NA|NA|TRBV12-3/TRBV12-4
CASSLGGGGANTEAFF
TGTGCCAGCAGTTTAGGTGGGGGGGGCGCGAACACTGAAGCTTTCTTT
>TRBJ2-1|many|NA|TRBV5-1
CASSPDNSYNEQFF
TGCGCCAGCAGCCCCGACAACTCCTACAATGAGCAGTTCTTC
>TRBJ2-2|NA|NA|TRBV5-1
CASSWGTDAGELFF
TGCGCCAGCAGCTGGGGGACCGACGCCGGGGAGCTGTTTTTT
>TRBJ2-1|few|NA|TRBV29-1
CSVLKGHFNEQFF
TGCAGCGTCCTCAAGGGACACTTTAATGAGCAGTTCTTC
>TRBJ2-1|once|NA|TRBV19
CASSIGHNEQFF
TGTGCCAGTAGTATCGGTCACAATGAGCAGTTCTTC
>TRBJ2-7|NA|TRBD1|TRBV12-3/TRBV12-4
CASSSGQRSYEQYF
TGTGCCAGCAGTTCGGGACAGCGCTCCTACGAGCAGTACTTC
>TRBJ1-1|NA|NA|TRBV20-1
CSARDLRVNTEAFF
TGCAGTGCTAGAGATTTGAGGGTTAACACTGAAGCTTTCTTT
>TRBJ2-5|few|NA|TRBV20-1
CSATRAGAYQETQYF
TGCAGTGCCACCCGTGCGGGGGCGTACCAAGAGACCCAGTACTTC
>TRBJ1-2|NA|NA|TRBV10-3
CAISDVRQNYGYTF
TGTGCCATCAGTGATGTACGGCAGAACTATGGCTACACCTTC
>TRBJ1-1|few|TRBD1|TRBV5-1
CASSFSKGAEAFF
TGCGCCAGCAGCTTTTCGAAGGGGGCGGAAGCTTTCTTT
>TRBJ2-3|few|TRBD2|TRBV5-1
CASSLASSGNTDTQYF
TGCGCCAGCAGCCTGGCGTCTAGCGGAAACACAGATACGCAGTATTTT
>TRBJ1-4|NA|NA|TRBV5-1
CASSWELREKLFF
TGCGCCAGCAGTTGGGAGTTGCGGGAAAAACTGTTTTTT
>TRBJ2-3|few|NA|TRBV20-1
CSARDSNTDTQYF
TGCAGTGCTAGGGACTCAAACACAGATACGCAGTATTTT
>TRBJ2-1|few|TRBD2|TRBV5-6
CASSWGLGGQFF
TGTGCCAGCAGCTGGGGACTAGGAGGGCAGTTCTTC
>TRBJ1-2|few|NA|TRBV25-1
CASSEYNWNYTF
TGTGCCAGCAGTGAATATAACTGGAACTACACCTTC
>TRBJ2-2|NA|TRBD1|TRBV7-3
CASSLRLQGGNTGELFF
TGTGCCAGCAGCTTAAGATTACAGGGGGGGAACACCGGGGAGCTGTTTTTT
>TRBJ1-1|few|TRBD1|TRBV7-2
CASSRTGGPLNTEAFF
TGTGCCAGCAGCCGGACAGGGGGTCCCCTGAACACTGAAGCTTTCTTT
>TRBJ2-3|NA|TRBD2|TRBV5-1
CASSLGGLAGGSTDTQYF
TGCGCCAGCAGCTTGGGGGGACTAGCGGGAGGAAGCACAGATACGCAGTATTTT
>TRBJ2-3|few|TRBD1|TRBV18
CASSPPDRAHTDTQYF
TGTGCCAGCTCACCACCGGACAGGGCCCACACAGATACGCAGTATTTT
>TRBJ2-5|NA|TRBD2|TRBV12-3/TRBV12-4
CASRLTSGGLQETQYF
TGTGCCAGCAGGCTTACTAGCGGGGGGCTCCAAGAGACCCAGTACTTC
>TRBJ2-2|few|NA|TRBV3-1
CASSQYMGLANTGELFF
TGTGCCAGCAGCCAGTATATGGGACTCGCGAACACCGGGGAGCTGTTTTTT
>TRBJ2-7|few|NA|TRBV20-1
CSARRSENSYEQYF
TGCAGTGCTAGACGCTCGGAAAACTCCTACGAGCAGTACTTC
>TRBJ2-1|NA|NA|TRBV7-9
CASSLHDRTYNEQFF
TGTGCCAGCAGCTTACACGACCGGACTTACAATGAGCAGTTCTTC
>TRBJ2-5|many|NA|TRBV5-1
CASSLNGAETQYF
TGCGCCAGCAGCTTGAACGGGGCGGAGACCCAGTACTTC
>TRBJ2-3|few|NA|TRBV2
CASSQDGLGDTQYF
TGTGCCAGCAGTCAAGATGGCCTGGGAGATACGCAGTATTTT
>TRBJ2-2|NA|NA|TRBV20-1
CSATASLGTITGELFF
TGCAGTGCTACCGCTTCCTTGGGCACTATCACCGGGGAGCTGTTTTTT
>TRBJ2-3|few|NA|TRBV12-3/TRBV12-4
CASSSLASTDTQYF
TGTGCCAGCAGTTCTCTAGCGAGCACAGATACGCAGTATTTT
>TRBJ2-3|NA|NA|TRBV9
CASSLTAGRNTDTQYF
TGTGCCAGCAGCCTTACAGCGGGCCGTAACACAGATACGCAGTATTTT
>TRBJ2-7|few|NA|TRBV6-2/TRBV6-3
CASRPRPLLEGEQYF
TGTGCCAGTCGACCCCGTCCCCTCCTCGAGGGCGAGCAGTACTTC
>TRBJ2-1|few|NA|TRBV15
CATSRVPPAGTYNEQFF
TGTGCCACCAGCAGAGTGCCTCCCGCGGGCACCTACAATGAGCAGTTCTTC
>TRBJ2-1|NA|NA|TRBV30
CAWSKGGSYNEQFF
TGTGCCTGGAGTAAAGGTGGCAGCTACAATGAGCAGTTCTTC
>TRBJ2-1|once|NA|TRBV24-1
CATSDWRGRDEQFF
TGTGCCACCAGTGATTGGAGGGGGCGCGATGAGCAGTTCTTC
>TRBJ2-1|NA|NA|TRBV24-1
CATSDFRSQYNNEQFF
TGTGCCACCAGTGATTTCCGGAGCCAATATAACAATGAGCAGTTCTTC
>TRBJ2-5|many|NA|TRBV29-1
CSVGEGDRQTQYF
TGCAGCGTTGGGGAGGGGGATAGGCAGACCCAGTACTTC
>TRBJ2-1|NA|NA|TRBV24-1
CATSDFKSATNEVFF
TGTGCCACCAGTGATTTCAAGTCAGCCACCAATGAGGTGTTCTTC
>TRBJ2-2|few|TRBD2|TRBV6-5
CASTLLAGGRNTGELFF
TGTGCCAGCACCTTACTAGCGGGGGGGCGGAACACCGGGGAGCTGTTTTTT
>TRBJ1-5|few|TRBD1|TRBV20-1
CSARGTGEMRGNQPQHF
TGCAGTGCTAGAGGGACAGGGGAAATGAGGGGCAATCAGCCCCAGCATTTT
>TRBJ2-1|NA|TRBD1|TRBV12-5
CASGGQGLLHEQFF
TGTGCTAGTGGTGGACAGGGACTTTTACATGAGCAGTTCTTC
>TRBJ1-2|few|NA|TRBV6-1
CASWPGGSYGYTF
TGTGCCAGTTGGCCTGGAGGGAGCTATGGCTACACCTTC
>TRBJ2-7|few|TRBD1|TRBV5-6
CASSLDPGQGDEQYF
TGTGCCAGCAGCTTGGACCCGGGACAGGGTGACGAGCAGTACTTC
>TRBJ2-2|few|NA|TRBV29-1
CSVGKRDTGELFF
TGCAGCGTTGGAAAGCGGGACACCGGGGAGCTGTTTTTT
>TRBJ1-6|many|NA|TRBV7-9
CASSHPQGGSNNSPLHF
TGTGCCAGCAGCCACCCTCAAGGGGGTTCGAATAATTCACCCCTCCACTTT
>TRBJ2-1|NA|NA|TRBV12-3/TRBV12-4
CASSSRRASYNEQFF
TGTGCCAGCTCCTCACGGAGGGCATCCTACAATGAGCAGTTCTTC
>TRBJ2-1|few|NA|TRBV6-5
CASSPGNRNEQFF
TGTGCCAGCAGCCCCGGGAACCGGAATGAGCAGTTCTTC
>TRBJ2-1|few|TRBD2|TRBV5-5
CASSPDSTSGVYNEQFF
TGTGCCAGCAGCCCCGATTCGACTAGCGGGGTCTACAATGAGCAGTTCTTC
>TRBJ1-6|once|NA|TRBV7-2
CASSPQKLDNSPLHF
TGTGCCAGCAGCCCGCAAAAACTGGATAATTCACCCCTCCACTTT
>TRBJ2-3|few|TRBD1|TRBV12-3/TRBV12-4
CASTRGTGGTDTQYF
TGTGCCAGCACCCGCGGGACAGGGGGTACGGATACGCAGTATTTT
>TRBJ1-1|few|NA|TRBV3-1
CASLGRGTEAFF
TGTGCCAGCCTGGGGCGCGGCACTGAAGCTTTCTTT
>TRBJ2-7|few|TRBD2|TRBV20-1
CSARGTSGGTYEQYF
TGCAGTGCTAGGGGGACTAGCGGGGGTACCTACGAGCAGTACTTC